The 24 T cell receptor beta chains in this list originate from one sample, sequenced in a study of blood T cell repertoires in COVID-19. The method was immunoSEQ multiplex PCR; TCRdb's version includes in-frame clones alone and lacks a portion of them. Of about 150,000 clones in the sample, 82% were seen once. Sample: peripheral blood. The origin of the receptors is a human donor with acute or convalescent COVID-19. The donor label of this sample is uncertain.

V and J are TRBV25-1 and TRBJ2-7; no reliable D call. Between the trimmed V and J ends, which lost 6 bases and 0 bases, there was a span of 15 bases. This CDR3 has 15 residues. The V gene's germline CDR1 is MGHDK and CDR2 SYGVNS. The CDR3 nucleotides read TGTGCCAGCAGGGTCGCCTCAGGTCCCTCCTACGAGCAGTACTTC. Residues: CASRVASGPSYEQYF.

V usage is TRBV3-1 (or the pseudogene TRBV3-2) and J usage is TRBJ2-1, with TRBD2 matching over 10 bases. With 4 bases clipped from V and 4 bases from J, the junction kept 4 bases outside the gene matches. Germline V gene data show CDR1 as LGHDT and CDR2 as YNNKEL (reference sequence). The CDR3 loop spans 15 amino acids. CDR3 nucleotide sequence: TGTGCCAGCAGCCTTGGACTAGCGGAGTACAATGAGCAGTTCTTC. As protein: CASSLGLAEYNEQFF.

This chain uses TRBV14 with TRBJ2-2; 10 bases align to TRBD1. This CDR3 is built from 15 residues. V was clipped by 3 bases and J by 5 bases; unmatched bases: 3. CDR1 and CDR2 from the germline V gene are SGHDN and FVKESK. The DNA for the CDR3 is TGTGCCAGCAGCCAGGCGGACAGGGGGACCGGGGAGCTGTTTTTT. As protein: CASSQADRGTGELFF.

In DNA form, the CDR3 reads TGCGCCAGCAGCTGGAGGACTAGCGGGGAGCACACAGATACGCAGTATTTT. Amino acids: CASSWRTSGEHTDTQYF. The chain combines TRBV5-1 with TRBJ2-3, with 12 bases aligning to TRBD2. Germline V gives CDR1 SGHRS, CDR2 YFSETQ. V was clipped by 3 bases and J by 2 bases; unmatched bases: 7. This CDR3 has 17 amino acids.

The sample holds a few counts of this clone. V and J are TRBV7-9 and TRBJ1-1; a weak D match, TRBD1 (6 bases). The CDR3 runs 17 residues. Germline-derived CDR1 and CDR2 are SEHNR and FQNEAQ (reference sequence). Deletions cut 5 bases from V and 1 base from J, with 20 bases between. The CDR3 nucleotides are TGTGCCAGCAGCACCTTACAGGGCCGGGGTGGGAACACTGAAGCTTTCTTT. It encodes CASSTLQGRGGNTEAFF. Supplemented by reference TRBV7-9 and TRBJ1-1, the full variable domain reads DTGVSQNPRHKITKRGQNVTFRCDPISEHNRLYWYRQTLGQGPEFLTYFQNEAQLEKSRLLSDRFSAERPKGSFSTLEIQRTEQGDSAMYLCASSTLQGRGGNTEAFFGQGTRLTVV.

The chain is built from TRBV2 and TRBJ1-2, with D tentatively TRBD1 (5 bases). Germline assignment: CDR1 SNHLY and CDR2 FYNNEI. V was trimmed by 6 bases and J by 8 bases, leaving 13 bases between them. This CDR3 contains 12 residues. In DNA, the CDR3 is TGTGCCAGCAGCCTTCAGGGACTGGGCTACACCTTC. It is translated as CASSLQGLGYTF.

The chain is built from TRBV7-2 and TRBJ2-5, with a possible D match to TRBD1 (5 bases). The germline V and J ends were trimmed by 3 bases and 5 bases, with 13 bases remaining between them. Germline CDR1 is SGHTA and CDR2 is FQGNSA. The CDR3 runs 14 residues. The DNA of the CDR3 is TGTGCCAGCAGCTTCCAATTGGGGCCTGAGACCCAGTACTTC. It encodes CASSFQLGPETQYF.

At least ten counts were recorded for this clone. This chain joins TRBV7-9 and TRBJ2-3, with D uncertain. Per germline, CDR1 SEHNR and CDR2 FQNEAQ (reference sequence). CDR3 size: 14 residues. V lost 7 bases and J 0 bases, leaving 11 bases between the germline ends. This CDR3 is CASTASSSTDTQYF. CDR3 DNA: TGTGCCAGCACCGCGAGCTCTAGCACAGATACGCAGTATTTT.

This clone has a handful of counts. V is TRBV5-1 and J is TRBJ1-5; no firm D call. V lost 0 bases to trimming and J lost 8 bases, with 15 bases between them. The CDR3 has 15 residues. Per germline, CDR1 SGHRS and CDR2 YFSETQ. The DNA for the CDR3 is TGCGCCAGCAGCTTGGCCGGAGGGCCCATCGAGCCCCAGCATTTT. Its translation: CASSLAGGPIEPQHF.

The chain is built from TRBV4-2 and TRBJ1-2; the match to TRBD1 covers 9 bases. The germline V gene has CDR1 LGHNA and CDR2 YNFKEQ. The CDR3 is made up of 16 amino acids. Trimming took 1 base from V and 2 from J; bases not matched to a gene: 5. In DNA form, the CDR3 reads TGTGCCAGCAGCCAAGCTGTCGGACAGGGGAACTATGGCTACACCTTC. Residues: CASSQAVGQGNYGYTF.

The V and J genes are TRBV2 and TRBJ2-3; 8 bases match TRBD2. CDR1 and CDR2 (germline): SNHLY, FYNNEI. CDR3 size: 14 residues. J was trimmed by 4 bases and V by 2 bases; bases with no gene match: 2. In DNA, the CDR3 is TGTGCCAGCAGTGAACGGGGGGGTGCAGATACGCAGTATTTT. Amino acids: CASSERGGADTQYF.

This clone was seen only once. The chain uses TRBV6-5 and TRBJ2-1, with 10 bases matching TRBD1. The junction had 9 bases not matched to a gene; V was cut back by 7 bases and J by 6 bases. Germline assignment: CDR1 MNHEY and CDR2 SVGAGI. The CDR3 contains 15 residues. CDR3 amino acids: CASTPRTGGRNEQFF. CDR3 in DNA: TGTGCCAGCACCCCCAGGACAGGGGGACGCAATGAGCAGTTCTTC.

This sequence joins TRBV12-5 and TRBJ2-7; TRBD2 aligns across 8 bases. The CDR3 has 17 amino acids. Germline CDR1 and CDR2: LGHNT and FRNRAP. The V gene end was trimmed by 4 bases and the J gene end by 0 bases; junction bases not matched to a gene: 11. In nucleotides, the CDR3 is TGTGCTAGTGGTTCTACCTTTAGCGGGGCCAGCTCCTACGAGCAGTACTTC. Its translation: CASGSTFSGASSYEQYF.

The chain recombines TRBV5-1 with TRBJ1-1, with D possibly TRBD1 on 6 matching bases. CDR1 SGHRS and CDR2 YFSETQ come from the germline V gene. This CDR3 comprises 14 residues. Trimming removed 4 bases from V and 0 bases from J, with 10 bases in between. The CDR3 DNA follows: TGCGCCAGCAGCCCAAGGACAGTGAACACTGAAGCTTTCTTT. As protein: CASSPRTVNTEAFF.

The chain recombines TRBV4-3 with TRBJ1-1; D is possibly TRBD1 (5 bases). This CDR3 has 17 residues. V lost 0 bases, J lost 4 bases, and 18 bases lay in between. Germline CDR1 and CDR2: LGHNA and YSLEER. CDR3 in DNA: TGCGCCAGCAGCCAAGATCGGCAGGGTATCGGGGGCACTGAAGCTTTCTTT. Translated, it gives CASSQDRQGIGGTEAFF.

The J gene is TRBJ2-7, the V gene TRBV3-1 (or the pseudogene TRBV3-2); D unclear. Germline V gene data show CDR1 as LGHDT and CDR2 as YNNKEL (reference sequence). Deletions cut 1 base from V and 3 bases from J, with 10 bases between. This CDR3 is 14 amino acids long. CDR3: CASSQVIGSYEQYF. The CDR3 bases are TGTGCCAGCAGCCAAGTCATTGGCAGCTACGAGCAGTACTTC.

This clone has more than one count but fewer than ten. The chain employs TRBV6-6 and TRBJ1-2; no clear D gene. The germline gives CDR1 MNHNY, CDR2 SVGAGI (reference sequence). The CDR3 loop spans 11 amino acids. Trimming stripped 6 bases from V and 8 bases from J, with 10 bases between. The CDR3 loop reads CASSLDLGYTF. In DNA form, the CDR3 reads TGTGCCAGCAGCCTAGATCTGGGCTACACCTTC.

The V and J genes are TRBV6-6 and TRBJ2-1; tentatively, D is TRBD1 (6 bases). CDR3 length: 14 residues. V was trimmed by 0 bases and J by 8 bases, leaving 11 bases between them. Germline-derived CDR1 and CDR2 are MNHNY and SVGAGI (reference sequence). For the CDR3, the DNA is TGTGCCAGCAGTTACTCCTCAGGGGTTGATGAGCAGTTCTTC. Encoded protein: CASSYSSGVDEQFF.

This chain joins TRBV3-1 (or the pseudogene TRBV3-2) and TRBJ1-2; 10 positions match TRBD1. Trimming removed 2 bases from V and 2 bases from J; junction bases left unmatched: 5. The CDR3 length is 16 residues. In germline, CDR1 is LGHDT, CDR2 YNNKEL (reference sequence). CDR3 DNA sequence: TGTGCCAGCAGCCAACAGAGGACAGGGGGGAACTATGGCTACACCTTC. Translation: CASSQQRTGGNYGYTF.

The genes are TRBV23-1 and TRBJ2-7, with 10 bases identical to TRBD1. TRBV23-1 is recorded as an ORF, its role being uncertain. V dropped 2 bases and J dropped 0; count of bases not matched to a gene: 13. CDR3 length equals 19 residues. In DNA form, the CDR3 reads TGCGCCAGCAGTCAACACCAAATGGGACAGGGGTCCCACTCCTACGAGCAGTACTTC. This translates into CASSQHQMGQGSHSYEQYF.

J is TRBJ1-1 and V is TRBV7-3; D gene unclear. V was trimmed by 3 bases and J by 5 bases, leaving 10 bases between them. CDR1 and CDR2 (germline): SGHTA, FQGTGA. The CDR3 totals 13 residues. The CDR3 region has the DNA TGTGCCAGCAGCTTCGGCGAGGAAACTGAAGCTTTCTTT. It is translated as CASSFGEETEAFF.

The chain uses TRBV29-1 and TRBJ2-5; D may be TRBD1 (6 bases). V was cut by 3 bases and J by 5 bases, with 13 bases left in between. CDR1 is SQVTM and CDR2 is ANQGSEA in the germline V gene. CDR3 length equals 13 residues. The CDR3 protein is CSVDKQGGETQYF. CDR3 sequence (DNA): TGCAGCGTTGACAAACAGGGCGGGGAGACCCAGTACTTC.

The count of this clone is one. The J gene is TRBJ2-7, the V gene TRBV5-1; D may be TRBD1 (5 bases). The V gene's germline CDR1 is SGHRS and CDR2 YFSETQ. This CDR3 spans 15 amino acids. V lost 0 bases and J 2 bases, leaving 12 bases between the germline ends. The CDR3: CASSLDRTRPYEQYF. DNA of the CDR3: TGCGCCAGCAGCTTGGACAGGACCAGACCCTACGAGCAGTACTTC.

The CDR3 protein is CASSRQGHTEAFF. In DNA form, the CDR3 reads TGTGCCAGCAGTCGACAGGGCCATACTGAAGCTTTCTTT. The gene calls are TRBV7-3 and TRBJ1-1; 7 bases fit TRBD1. The CDR3 length is 13 residues. Germline V gives CDR1 SGHTA, CDR2 FQGTGA. The junction had 6 bases not matched to a gene; V was cut back by 6 bases and J by 5 bases.